Listed below are T cell receptor beta chains from one sample, sequenced in a study of T cells in localized non-small cell lung cancer. Sequenced by immunoSEQ multiplex PCR; TCRdb stores in-frame clones only, minus some. This table holds approximately 11,000 clones, about 73% found once. The specimen was peripheral blood, collected before any cancer treatment. Every receptor here comes from a male donor older than 55 with stage I lung adenocarcinoma. Both conserved end residues are part of each CDR3. The D gene is left open where the match is weak. The listing skips clone size in some rows; elsewhere it reads once, few, many or a size class.

TRBV5-6,NA,TRBJ2-1,NA,CASSYPGSYNEQFF,TGTGCCAGCAGCTACCCCGGCAGCTACAATGAGCAGTTCTTC
TRBV2,NA,TRBJ2-6,NA,CASNSRDSAGANVLTF,TGTGCCAGCAACTCCCGGGACTCGGCTGGGGCCAACGTCCTGACTTTC
TRBV7-2,few,TRBJ1-5,NA,CASSLDPARGGQPQHF,TGTGCCAGCAGCTTAGACCCGGCCAGGGGAGGGCAGCCCCAGCATTTT
TRBV6-6,NA,TRBJ1-2,NA,CASSAGPHYGYTF,TGTGCCAGCAGCGCCGGGCCACACTATGGCTACACCTTC
TRBV6-5,NA,TRBJ1-6,NA,CASSPRDNNSPLHF,TGTGCCAGCAGTCCTAGGGACAACAATTCACCCCTCCACTTT
TRBV5-1,once,TRBJ2-7,NA,CASSSVGGEQYF,TGCGCCAGCAGCTCAGTAGGGGGAGAGCAGTACTTC
TRBV18,once,TRBJ2-4,TRBD1,CASSPGTGVNIQYF,TGTGCCAGCTCACCAGGGACAGGGGTGAACATTCAGTACTTC
TRBV7-8,once,TRBJ1-2,NA,CASSLVGDGAGANYGYTF,TGTGCCAGCAGCTTGGTGGGTGATGGCGCCGGGGCAAACTATGGCTACACCTTC
TRBV2,NA,TRBJ1-1,TRBD1,CASSAGGVTEAFF,TGTGCCAGCAGTGCAGGGGGGGTTACTGAAGCTTTCTTT
TRBV7-3,NA,TRBJ2-1,NA,CASSLTPPATYNEQFF,TGTGCCAGCAGCTTAACACCCCCCGCAACCTACAATGAGCAGTTCTTC
TRBV7-2,NA,TRBJ1-4,NA,CASSSTITTNEKLFF,TGTGCCAGCAGCTCAACCATTACAACTAATGAAAAACTGTTTTTT
TRBV4-2,NA,TRBJ2-1,NA,CASSQVSSSGNEQFF,TGTGCCAGCAGCCAAGTCAGTTCCTCCGGCAATGAGCAGTTCTTC
TRBV4-1,few,TRBJ1-2,NA,CASSGREWGNYGYTF,TGCGCCAGCAGCGGCCGTGAGTGGGGTAACTATGGCTACACCTTC
TRBV7-9,once,TRBJ2-7,NA,CASTYPWGRGRGSGYEQYF,TGTGCCAGCACCTACCCTTGGGGAAGAGGACGGGGCAGCGGCTACGAGCAGTACTTC
TRBV4-1,once,TRBJ2-2,NA,CASSPRLQAPSGTGELFF,TGCGCCAGCAGCCCGAGGTTACAGGCTCCATCGGGCACCGGGGAGCTGTTTTTT
TRBV18,few,TRBJ1-1,NA,CASSPPIKGRTEAFF,TGTGCCAGCTCACCACCAATTAAGGGGAGGACTGAAGCTTTCTTT
TRBV9,once,TRBJ1-5,NA,CASSVGQGSNQPQHF,TGTGCCAGCAGCGTAGGCCAGGGGAGCAATCAGCCCCAGCATTTT
TRBV6-5,few,TRBJ1-1,TRBD1,CASSPDRGDEAFF,TGTGCCAGCAGCCCAGACAGGGGAGATGAAGCTTTCTTT
TRBV28,NA,TRBJ1-3,NA,CASSLGIGVSGNTIYF,TGTGCCAGCAGTTTAGGGATAGGGGTGTCTGGAAACACCATATATTTT
TRBV7-3,once,TRBJ2-1,TRBD2,CASSPGTRSYNEQFF,TGTGCCAGCAGCCCGGGGACTAGATCCTACAATGAGCAGTTCTTC
TRBV18,NA,TRBJ2-2,NA,CASSTSGANTGELFF,TGTGCCAGCTCGACGTCAGGGGCGAACACCGGGGAGCTGTTTTTT
TRBV2,NA,TRBJ1-1,NA,CASEYSVGGTEAFF,TGTGCCAGCGAATACAGTGTAGGGGGAACTGAAGCTTTCTTT
TRBV28,NA,TRBJ2-5,TRBD1,CARKRPRDRDETQYF,TGTGCCAGAAAAAGGCCCCGGGACAGGGACGAGACCCAGTACTTC
TRBV7-2,NA,TRBJ2-2,NA,CASSFRPPNTGELFF,TGTGCCAGCAGCTTCCGTCCCCCGAACACCGGGGAGCTGTTTTTT
TRBV5-6,NA,TRBJ2-7,TRBD2,CASSPGLAGYEQYF,TGTGCCAGCAGCCCCGGACTAGCGGGGTACGAGCAGTACTTC
TRBV7-2,few,TRBJ1-5,NA,CASSASGVPPQHF,TGTGCCAGCAGCGCGAGCGGGGTCCCGCCCCAGCATTTT
TRBV5-1,NA,TRBJ1-6,TRBD1,CASSLEGTGYSPLHF,TGCGCCAGCAGCTTGGAGGGGACAGGGTATTCACCCCTCCACTTT
TRBV2,NA,TRBJ1-3,NA,CASSAFGVRISGNTIYF,TGTGCCAGCAGTGCCTTTGGGGTAAGGATCTCTGGAAACACCATATATTTT
TRBV19,few,TRBJ2-2,TRBD1,CASRPGTGSTGELFF,TGTGCCAGTAGACCCGGGACAGGCAGCACCGGGGAGCTGTTTTTT
TRBV6-5,once,TRBJ2-7,NA,CASTLRAGLYEQYF,TGTGCCAGCACCTTAAGAGCGGGCCTTTACGAGCAGTACTTC
TRBV6-1,NA,TRBJ1-4,NA,CASSEERGKLFF,TGTGCCAGCAGTGAGGAAAGGGGAAAACTGTTTTTT
TRBV7-2,few,TRBJ2-1,NA,CASSTERRSEQFF,TGTGCCAGCAGCACCGAACGGCGCAGTGAGCAGTTCTTC
TRBV11-2,NA,TRBJ1-1,NA,CASSLQGYTEAFF,TGTGCCAGCAGCTTACAGGGTTATACTGAAGCTTTCTTT
TRBV5-1,NA,TRBJ2-5,TRBD2,CASSLGLAGGSDSETQYF,TGCGCCAGCAGCCTAGGACTAGCGGGGGGGTCGGACTCGGAGACCCAGTACTTC
TRBV7-2,NA,TRBJ2-7,TRBD2,CASSLTSGGSYEQYF,TGTGCCAGCAGCTTGACTAGCGGGGGTTCCTACGAGCAGTACTTC
TRBV7-9,NA,TRBJ2-5,NA,CASSLLIGRDLEYF,TGTGCCAGCAGCTTATTAATTGGACGGGACCTCGAGTACTTC